A selection of T cell receptor beta chains follows, all from one sample in a study of blood T cell repertoires in COVID-19. TCRdb keeps only in-frame clones here, not all; method: immunoSEQ multiplex PCR. The sample carries over 110,000 clones, 80% to 85% recorded once. The sequenced material came from PBMCs or T cells enriched from blood (not recorded which). The receptors shown here come from a man aged 40-49 years with acute COVID-19. Each CDR3 is given with its conserved first and last residue. D genes are given only for firm matches. Part of the rows lack a size; the others show once, few, many or a class for expanded clones.

v_call	j_call	clone_size	d_call	cdr3_aa	cdr3_nt
TRBV13	TRBJ2-1	-	-	CASSLLGDHSYNEQFF	TGTGCCAGCAGCTTATTGGGAGATCACTCCTACAATGAGCAGTTCTTC
TRBV5-1	TRBJ2-2	-	TRBD1	CASSLVDRDAGELFF	TGCGCCAGCAGCTTGGTGGACAGGGACGCCGGGGAGCTGTTTTTT
TRBV9	TRBJ1-1	-	-	CASSARLVANEAFF	TGTGCCAGCAGCGCAAGACTGGTAGCAAATGAAGCTTTCTTT
TRBV12-3/TRBV12-4	TRBJ2-1	few	TRBD2	CASSHNLAGSQFF	TGTGCCAGCAGCCACAACTTAGCGGGATCTCAGTTCTTC
TRBV10-1	TRBJ1-1	-	-	CASSESRGTTEAFF	TGCGCCAGCAGTGAATCCAGGGGTACCACTGAAGCTTTCTTT
TRBV7-9	TRBJ2-5	-	TRBD2	CASSLGGSGAPQTQYF	TGTGCCAGCAGCTTAGGCGGTAGCGGGGCCCCACAGACCCAGTACTTC
TRBV7-2	TRBJ2-7	-	-	CASSLGPGSYEQYF	TGTGCCAGCAGCTTAGGGCCGGGTTCCTACGAGCAGTACTTC
TRBV28	TRBJ2-3	-	TRBD2	CASTPGGRYTQYF	TGTGCCAGCACCCCGGGAGGGCGATATACGCAGTATTTT
TRBV5-1	TRBJ2-1	-	TRBD2	CASSTTSGGVEQFF	TGCGCCAGCAGCACGACTAGCGGGGGGGTGGAGCAGTTCTTC
TRBV6-2/TRBV6-3	TRBJ2-3	-	TRBD2	CASSYSGISSTDTQYF	TGTGCCAGCAGTTACAGCGGGATCTCTAGCACAGATACGCAGTATTTT
TRBV28	TRBJ1-2	-	TRBD1	CASSLGQVTLNYGYTF	TGTGCCAGCAGTTTAGGACAGGTGACTCTCAACTATGGCTACACCTTC
TRBV5-4	TRBJ2-7	few	-	CASSLRDNSYEQYF	TGTGCCAGCAGCTTGAGGGACAACTCCTACGAGCAGTACTTC
TRBV10-3	TRBJ2-3	-	TRBD2	CAISGLGSLSDTQYF	TGTGCCATCAGCGGACTAGGCTCTCTTTCAGATACGCAGTATTTT
TRBV7-9	TRBJ2-7	-	-	CASSPGSGAYEQYF	TGTGCCAGCAGCCCTGGGAGCGGCGCCTACGAGCAGTACTTC
TRBV19	TRBJ1-5	once	-	CASSIPGWRNQPQHF	TGTGCCAGTAGTATCCCAGGGTGGCGGAATCAGCCCCAGCATTTT
TRBV4-2	TRBJ2-3	-	-	CASSQPRDSDTQYF	TGTGCCAGCAGCCAACCCCGGGACTCAGATACGCAGTATTTT
TRBV7-2	TRBJ2-7	-	TRBD1	CASSLGDRVSGEQYF	TGTGCCAGCAGCTTAGGAGACAGGGTGTCGGGGGAGCAGTACTTC
TRBV11-2	TRBJ2-1	-	TRBD2	CASSFGSSGSYNEQFF	TGTGCCAGCAGCTTTGGATCTAGCGGGAGCTACAATGAGCAGTTCTTC
TRBV27	TRBJ1-6	few	-	CASSFTGLLNSPLHF	TGTGCCAGCAGTTTTACAGGGCTCCTGAATTCACCCCTCCACTTT
TRBV19	TRBJ2-1	once	-	CASSILEETGNNEQFF	TGTGCCAGTAGTATATTGGAGGAGACAGGAAACAATGAGCAGTTCTTC
TRBV2	TRBJ1-5	-	-	CASSLQGRNQPQHF	TGTGCCAGCAGTCTCCAGGGGAGAAATCAGCCCCAGCATTTT
TRBV7-2	TRBJ2-1	once	-	CASSHGGGEQFF	TGTGCCAGCAGTCATGGGGGCGGTGAGCAGTTCTTC
TRBV28	TRBJ2-5	-	TRBD1	CASSPPGQGGSETQYF	TGTGCCAGCAGCCCCCCGGGACAGGGGGGGTCAGAGACCCAGTACTTC
TRBV2	TRBJ2-3	once	TRBD2	CASSVLAGSGNTQYF	TGTGCCAGCAGTGTGTTAGCGGGGTCCGGGAATACGCAGTATTTT
TRBV19	TRBJ1-5	-	TRBD1	CASSTPGGTGVRSNQPQHF	TGTGCCAGTAGTACCCCTGGGGGGACAGGGGTAAGGAGCAATCAGCCCCAGCATTTT
TRBV30	TRBJ1-5	few	-	CAWSAGSNQPQHF	TGTGCCTGGAGTGCAGGTAGCAATCAGCCCCAGCATTTT
TRBV18	TRBJ2-3	-	-	CASSRREGADTQYF	TGTGCCAGCTCACGCAGGGAGGGGGCAGATACGCAGTATTTT
TRBV19	TRBJ1-2	-	-	CATEDNNYGYTF	TGTGCCACCGAGGACAATAACTATGGCTACACCTTC
TRBV28	TRBJ1-1	-	TRBD1	CASRTLGTGRTEAFF	TGTGCCAGCAGAACACTCGGGACAGGGAGGACTGAAGCTTTCTTT
TRBV7-9	TRBJ1-1	-	-	CASSFTGGNTEAFF	TGTGCCAGCAGCTTTACGGGTGGGAACACTGAAGCTTTCTTT
TRBV30	TRBJ2-7	-	TRBD1	CALPQGAEYEQYF	TGTGCCTTACCCCAGGGGGCGGAGTACGAGCAGTACTTC
TRBV9	TRBJ2-7	few	-	CASSVVAGTEQYF	TGTGCCAGCAGCGTAGTAGCCGGAACCGAGCAGTACTTC
TRBV5-6	TRBJ2-1	once	-	CASSFGSSYNEQFF	TGTGCCAGCAGCTTCGGTAGCTCCTACAATGAGCAGTTCTTC
TRBV10-3	TRBJ1-6	-	TRBD1	CAIRGDRENSPLHF	TGTGCCATCAGGGGGGACAGGGAAAATTCACCCCTCCACTTT
TRBV6-9	TRBJ2-1	-	TRBD2	CASSYGGTSVNEQFF	TGTGCCAGCAGTTACGGAGGGACTAGCGTTAATGAGCAGTTCTTC
TRBV11-3	TRBJ2-1	-	TRBD2	CASSLYGSGHDNEQFF	TGTGCCAGCAGCTTATATGGTAGCGGGCACGACAATGAGCAGTTCTTC
TRBV7-9	TRBJ2-4	-	-	CASSSLGGISNIQYF	TGTGCCAGCAGTAGTTTGGGGGGTATCTCGAACATTCAGTACTTC
TRBV28	TRBJ2-2	-	-	CASTTSRTENTGELFF	TGTGCCAGCACCACTTCTCGGACAGAGAACACCGGGGAGCTGTTTTTT
TRBV6-5	TRBJ1-2	-	-	CASSYSADSYGYTF	TGTGCCAGCAGTTACTCCGCGGATAGCTATGGCTACACCTTC
TRBV7-9	TRBJ2-5	once	TRBD2	CASSLEGTRQETQYF	TGTGCCAGCAGCTTAGAGGGGACTAGGCAAGAGACCCAGTACTTC
TRBV28	TRBJ2-5	-	TRBD1	CASSFRQGFPYQETQYF	TGTGCCAGCAGTTTCCGACAGGGCTTCCCGTACCAAGAGACCCAGTACTTC
TRBV28	TRBJ2-7	few	TRBD1	CASILDRDRVFGSYEQYF	TGTGCCAGCATCTTGGATCGGGACAGGGTTTTTGGATCCTACGAGCAGTACTTC
TRBV7-8	TRBJ1-2	-	TRBD1	CASSLGRTGESYGYTF	TGTGCCAGCAGCTTAGGACGGACAGGGGAATCCTATGGCTACACCTTC
TRBV4-3	TRBJ2-1	-	-	CASSQDKSSYNEQFF	TGCGCCAGCAGCCAGGACAAGAGCTCCTACAATGAGCAGTTCTTC
TRBV18	TRBJ1-1	-	TRBD1	CASSSTGGGTEAFF	TGTGCCAGCTCATCAACAGGGGGGGGCACTGAAGCTTTCTTT
TRBV6-1	TRBJ1-1	-	TRBD1	CASSEPWGQSEDEAFF	TGTGCCAGCAGTGAACCTTGGGGACAGTCGGAAGACGAAGCTTTCTTT
TRBV2	TRBJ1-4	-	TRBD1	CASSQRGLNEKLFF	TGTGCCAGCAGCCAGAGGGGGCTAAATGAAAAACTGTTTTTT
TRBV7-2	TRBJ1-3	-	-	CASSSQNSGNTIYF	TGTGCCAGCAGCTCGCAGAACTCTGGAAACACCATATATTTT
TRBV5-5	TRBJ2-4	-	-	CASSSQGQNIQYF	TGTGCCAGCAGCTCTCAGGGCCAAAACATTCAGTACTTC
TRBV18	TRBJ1-3	-	TRBD1	CASSPVRDRGGNTIYF	TGTGCCAGCTCACCCGTCCGGGACAGGGGTGGAAACACCATATATTTT
TRBV4-1	TRBJ1-3	-	-	CASSQDMGESGNTIYF	TGCGCCAGCAGCCAAGATATGGGAGAATCTGGAAACACCATATATTTT
TRBV6-5	TRBJ2-2	-	TRBD1	CASSFAGTGGPGELFF	TGTGCCAGCAGTTTTGCCGGGACAGGGGGTCCCGGGGAGCTGTTTTTT
TRBV2	TRBJ1-5	-	-	CASSGGRSNQPQHF	TGTGCCAGCAGTGGTGGCAGGAGCAATCAGCCCCAGCATTTT
TRBV2	TRBJ2-7	-	TRBD1	CASTLDRAYEQYF	TGTGCCAGCACGTTGGACAGGGCGTACGAGCAGTACTTC
TRBV6-4	TRBJ2-2	-	-	CASRPEGWETGELFF	TGTGCCAGCAGACCCGAGGGATGGGAGACCGGGGAGCTGTTTTTT